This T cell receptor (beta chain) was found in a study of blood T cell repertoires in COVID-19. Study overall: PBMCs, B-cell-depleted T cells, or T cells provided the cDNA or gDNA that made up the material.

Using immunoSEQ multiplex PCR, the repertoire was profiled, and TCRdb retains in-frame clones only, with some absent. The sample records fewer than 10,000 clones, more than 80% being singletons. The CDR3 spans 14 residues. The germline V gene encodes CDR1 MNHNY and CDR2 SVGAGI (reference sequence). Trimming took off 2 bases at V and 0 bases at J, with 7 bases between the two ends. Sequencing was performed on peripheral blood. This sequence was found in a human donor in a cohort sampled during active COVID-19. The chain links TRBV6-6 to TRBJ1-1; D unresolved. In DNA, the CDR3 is TGTGCCAGCAGTTACGAGATCATGAACACTGAAGCTTTCTTT. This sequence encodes CASSYEIMNTEAFF.